These 27 T cell receptor beta chains were sequenced from one sample in a study of spatial heterogeneity in lung cancer. The study, taken as a whole, reports: Expanded intratumoral alpha and beta TCR counts tracked tumor mutation counts.

One entry per CDR3 protein results from TCRdb running MiXCR on the 5' RACE reads. The data show some 7,900 distinct CDR3 sequences, roughly 7% seen once. Time point specified: sample taken at primary tumor resection. No antigen is known for these receptors. The sequencing used lung tumor tissue, collected at surgery. The receptor source for this set is a female donor with early-stage non-small cell lung cancer.

By share, this clonotype counts as medium-sized. This beta chain appears as a stray read in a library generated for alpha chains; its size is not informative. V usage is TRBV6-6 and J usage is TRBJ1-5, with D uncertain. Germline V lookup: CDR1 MNHNY, CDR2 SVGAGI (reference sequence). V was clipped by 0 bases and J by 5 bases, with 11 bases between them. This CDR3 contains 15 residues. CDR3 sequence: CASSYSVREYQPQHF. The CDR3 region has the DNA TGTGCCAGCAGTTACTCAGTTCGGGAGTATCAGCCCCAGCATTTT.

This clonotype was detected ten times or more. Because this beta chain is a stray read in a library intended to capture alpha chains, its abundance should not be given much weight. The CDR3 here is CASSLGWKAQGANTGELFF. Written as DNA, the CDR3 is TGTGCCAGCAGCTTAGGGTGGAAGGCACAGGGGGCGAACACCGGGGAGCTGTTTTTT. The rearrangement joins TRBV11-3 to TRBJ2-2; TRBD1 agrees at 8 bases. J lost 0 bases, V lost 1 base, and 10 bases had no gene match. The CDR3 covers 19 residues. CDR1 is SGHNT, CDR2 YENEEA, per germline.

Comment on this clonotype: This beta chain was picked up by a library intended for alpha chains and is off target, so its count carries little meaning. This chain uses TRBV5-4 with TRBJ1-1, with unresolved D. CDR1 SGHNT and CDR2 YYREEE come from the germline V gene (reference sequence). There are 17 residues in the CDR3. V dropped 3 bases and J dropped 0 bases, with 18 bases sitting between them. CDR3 bases: TGTGCCAGCAGCTCTCTAGCGTCAGTAGCCTTGAACACTGAAGCTTTCTTT. The encoded protein is CASSSLASVALNTEAFF.

This clonotype has a count of ten or more. This beta chain is a stray read from a library made for alpha chains; its abundance is not meaningful. The chain links TRBV4-1 to TRBJ2-7; D gene uncertain. The CDR3 has 12 amino acids. In germline, CDR1 is MGHRA, CDR2 YSYEKL. Trimming removed 1 base from V and 6 bases from J, with 7 bases in between. The CDR3 DNA is TGCGCCAGCAGCCAAGTAGGGTCCGAGCAGTACTTC. Translated, it gives CASSQVGSEQYF.

This clonotype appeared many times. Within a library made for alpha chains, this beta chain is off target, and its count is uninformative. The chain is built from TRBV6-5 and TRBJ2-7; 10 nucleotides align to TRBD2. In germline, CDR1 is MNHEY, CDR2 SVGAGI. The ends lost 8 bases at V and 1 base at J; junction bases unmatched: 2. The CDR3 has 13 residues. This CDR3 is CASGLAASYEQYF. In nucleotides, the CDR3 is TGTGCCAGCGGACTAGCGGCTTCCTACGAGCAGTACTTC.

In its sample, this clonotype is medium-sized. The library was built for alpha chains, so this beta chain is an off-target read and its size means little. This rearrangement joins TRBV4-1 to TRBJ1-1; no clear D. V was cut by 6 bases and J by 1 base, with 3 bases left in between. Germline V lookup: CDR1 MGHRA, CDR2 YSYEKL. CDR3 length: 11 residues. CDR3 sequence: CASSWNTEAFF. The CDR3 DNA reads TGCGCCAGCAGTTGGAACACTGAAGCTTTCTTT.

Ten or more counts support this clonotype. For a library built for alpha chains, this beta chain is a stray read; little rests on its size. The genes are TRBV3-1 and TRBJ1-2; a possible D gene is TRBD1 (5 bases). The CDR3 extends over 11 amino acids. Trimming removed 5 bases at V and 4 bases at J, with 5 bases between. Germline-derived CDR1 and CDR2 are LGHDT and YNNKEL (reference sequence). This chain's CDR3 is CASSTGYGYTF. The CDR3 DNA follows: TGTGCCAGCAGCACAGGCTATGGCTACACCTTC.

This clonotype was counted at least ten times. The library was designed around alpha chains, so this beta chain is a stray read whose abundance carries little weight. The chain carries TRBV6-1 and TRBJ1-1; D call uncertain. The CDR3 is 15 amino acids. Trimming pared 0 bases from V and 0 bases from J, leaving 8 bases between. Germline V gene sequence: CDR1 MNHNS, CDR2 SASEGT. In DNA, the CDR3 is TGTGCCAGCAGTGAAGCGGTGGAGATGAACACTGAAGCTTTCTTT. It is translated as CASSEAVEMNTEAFF.

A note on this clonotype: In a library made to pick up alpha chains, this beta chain is a stray read with a size that means little. V gene TRBV5-1 combines with J gene TRBJ1-2; 9 nucleotides line up with TRBD1. The CDR3 has 13 residues. CDR1 and CDR2 (germline): SGHRS, YFSETQ. The ends lost 2 bases at V and 8 bases at J; junction bases unmatched: 4. In DNA, the CDR3 is TGCGCCAGCAGCTTTACAGGGGGCGGCGGCTACACCTTC. It yields the protein CASSFTGGGGYTF.

This clonotype came up once. This beta chain came through as a stray read in a library set up for alpha chains, and its size says little. The chain uses TRBV11-1 and TRBJ2-2; D not certain. CDR1 and CDR2 (germline): SGHAT, FQDESV (reference sequence). The V end was cut by 1 base, the J end by 6 bases, with 6 bases between. The CDR3 sequence is 13 residues long. CDR3 DNA: TGTGCCAGCAGCTTAGATTTCGCCGGGGAGCTGTTTTTT. Translation: CASSLDFAGELFF.

Sample share makes this clonotype medium-sized. This beta chain was picked up by a library intended for alpha chains and is off target, so its count carries little meaning. The V and J genes are TRBV28 and TRBJ2-3, with TRBD2 matching 10 bases. The CDR3 contains 14 residues. Germline CDR1 MDHEN, CDR2 SYDVKM. Trimming took 5 bases from V and 4 from J; bases not matched to a gene: 3. CDR3 nucleotide sequence: TGTGCCAGCAGTCTAGCGGGAGCGCCAGATACGCAGTATTTT. It codes for CASSLAGAPDTQYF.

By frequency in the sample, this clonotype is medium-sized. This beta chain lies outside the target of a library built for alpha chains; its clone size means little. The rearrangement joins TRBV10-3 to TRBJ2-5, with D tentatively TRBD1 (6 bases). Germline V gene lookup returns CDR1 ENHRY and CDR2 SYGVKD. The V and J ends lost 10 bases and 4 bases respectively, with 13 bases between them. This CDR3 spans 12 amino acids. The CDR3 bases are TGTGCCACTCAGGGGTCTGGAGAGACCCAGTACTTC. This codes for CATQGSGETQYF.

This clonotype was counted many times. A library prepared for alpha chains yielded this beta chain as an off-target read; its size is of little meaning. This chain uses TRBV20-1 with TRBJ2-3, with 9 bases identical to TRBD2. The CDR3 has 16 amino acids. Looked up from germline, CDR1 is DFQATT and CDR2 is SNEGSKA (reference sequence). V was pared by 3 bases and J by 3 bases, with 10 bases of the junction left unmatched. The CDR3: CSASPGAGGPTDTQYF. The CDR3 bases are TGCAGTGCTAGTCCCGGCGCGGGAGGGCCGACAGATACGCAGTATTTT.

With regard to this clonotype: As an off-target read in a library built for alpha chains, this beta chain has a frequency of little significance. The J gene is TRBJ1-1, the V gene TRBV29-1; no firm D call. CDR3 length: 13 amino acids. V lost 8 bases and J 0 bases, leaving 13 bases between the germline ends. Germline-derived CDR1 and CDR2 are SQVTM and ANQGSEA. The CDR3 bases are TGCAGCAGTGGTTATCACATGAACACTGAAGCTTTCTTT. It specifies CSSGYHMNTEAFF. The full variable domain, in which reference TRBV29-1 and TRBJ1-1 provide the parts outside the CDR3, is SAVISQKPSRDICQRGTSLTIQCQVDSQVTMMFWYRQQPGQSLTLIATANQGSEATYESGFVIDKFPISRPNLTFSTLTVSNMSPEDSSIYLCSSGYHMNTEAFFGQGTRLTVV.

By proportion, this clonotype is medium-sized (0.01 to 0.1%). This beta chain is an unintended read in a library built for alpha chains; its size means little. The chain couples TRBV5-6 to TRBJ2-1; 12 bases align to TRBD2. The V gene's germline CDR1 is SGHDT and CDR2 YYEEEE. The CDR3 covers 14 residues. V shed 6 bases and J 13 bases; nucleotides not matched to a gene: 11. CDR3 in DNA: TGTGCCAGCACCCTTACTACTAGCGGGAGGAAACAGTTCTTC. It yields the protein CASTLTTSGRKQFF.

This clonotype rates as medium-sized. This beta chain was picked up by a library intended for alpha chains and is off target, so its count carries little meaning. The V call is TRBV7-6, the J call TRBJ1-1; D unclear. V was trimmed by 5 bases and J by 0 bases, leaving 16 bases between them. CDR3 length: 16 amino acids. Germline assignment: CDR1 SGHVS and CDR2 FNYEAQ. CDR3 DNA: TGTGCCAGCAGCCCCCGGCCAGGTCTCATGAACACTGAAGCTTTCTTT. The encoded protein is CASSPRPGLMNTEAFF.

With regard to this clonotype: As an off-target read in a library built for alpha chains, this beta chain has a frequency of little significance. The V and J genes are TRBV12-3 or TRBV12-4 and TRBJ2-1; 8 bases map to TRBD2. V shed 6 bases, J shed 4 bases, and the junction held 11 bases outside the gene matches. This CDR3 is 16 amino acids long. The CDR3: CASRPGTRRRYNEQFF. The CDR3 DNA reads as TGTGCCAGCAGACCCGGGACTAGGCGGAGATACAATGAGCAGTTCTTC.

This clonotype was counted ten times or more. Being off target in a library aimed at alpha chains, this beta chain has a size of little meaning. V usage is TRBV20-1 and J usage is TRBJ2-7, with 12 bases lining up with TRBD2. The germline V gene encodes CDR1 DFQATT and CDR2 SNEGSKA (reference sequence). This CDR3 has 18 amino acids. Trimming removed 0 bases from V and 4 bases from J; junction bases left unmatched: 13. CDR3 sequence: CSARDITSGRHAEYEQYF. The CDR3 DNA reads TGCAGTGCTAGAGATATTACTAGCGGGAGGCATGCCGAGTACGAGCAGTACTTC.

This clonotype is deemed medium-sized. The library was prepared for alpha chains; this beta chain is a stray read, so its frequency means little. This chain uses TRBV29-1 with TRBJ2-1; D is unresolved. The CDR3 has 13 residues. The V gene lost 7 bases and the J gene lost 7 bases, with 17 bases spanning the gap. In germline, CDR1 is SQVTM, CDR2 ANQGSEA. The CDR3 DNA is TGCAGCGGGCGTCTCCAAGGGCCGAATGAGCAGTTCTTC. Translation: CSGRLQGPNEQFF.

The table lists this clonotype with many counts. Found in a library prepared for alpha chains, this beta chain is an off-target read, and its abundance has little meaning. The chain recombines TRBV20-1 with TRBJ2-7; 10 bases line up with TRBD1. The ends lost 5 bases at V and 4 bases at J; junction bases unmatched: 8. Germline CDR1 and CDR2: DFQATT and SNEGSKA (reference sequence). This CDR3 spans 14 amino acids. CDR3: CSAPSRDRGYEQYF. The CDR3, as DNA: TGCAGTGCTCCGTCCCGGGACAGGGGATACGAGCAGTACTTC.

This clonotype qualifies as medium-sized. Since it is a stray read in a library aimed at alpha chains, this beta chain has a size that is not meaningful. The rearrangement joins TRBV9 to TRBJ2-1; D uncertain. Germline V gives CDR1 SGDLS, CDR2 YYNGEE. V dropped 0 bases and J dropped 7 bases, with 17 bases sitting between them. The CDR3 has 16 residues. The DNA for the CDR3 is TGTGCCAGCAGCGTAGGCCCGTTCGCCATGGGGAATGAGCAGTTCTTC. Residues: CASSVGPFAMGNEQFF.

This clonotype was seen at least ten times. With the library built for alpha chains, this beta chain is off target and its frequency is not meaningful. The DNA for the CDR3 is TGTGCCAGCAGCTCAAGGACAAGCTCTGGGGCCAACGTCCTGACTTTC. Residues: CASSSRTSSGANVLTF. The V gene is TRBV7-2, the J gene TRBJ2-6; D perhaps matches TRBD1 (5 bases). Trimming removed 4 bases from V and 0 bases from J, with 10 bases in between. The length of the CDR3 is 16 residues. Germline V gives CDR1 SGHTA, CDR2 FQGNSA.

In its sample, this clonotype ranks as medium-sized. This beta chain is an off-target read within a library intended for alpha chains, so its frequency means little. This chain links TRBV5-1 with TRBJ2-1; possibly TRBD1 for D (6 bases). Trimming removed 4 bases at V and 4 bases at J, with 15 bases between. This CDR3 is 15 amino acids long. Germline V gene sequence: CDR1 SGHRS, CDR2 YFSETQ. CDR3 sequence (DNA): TGCGCCAGCAGCGAAAGACAGGCCATATACAATGAGCAGTTCTTC. Its translation: CASSERQAIYNEQFF. The full variable domain, completed using reference TRBV5-1 and TRBJ2-1, is KAGVTQTPRYLIKTRGQQVTLSCSPISGHRSVSWYQQTPGQGLQFLFEYFSETQRNKGNFPGRFSGRQFSNSRSEMNVSTLELGDSALYLCASSERQAIYNEQFFGPGTRLTVL.

In this sample, this clonotype is medium-sized. The library was prepared for alpha chains; this beta chain is a stray read, so its frequency means little. The chain employs TRBV14 and TRBJ2-1; D uncertain. The CDR3 is 12 residues long. Germline loops: CDR1 SGHDN, CDR2 FVKESK. Deletions cut 0 bases from V and 4 bases from J, with 1 base between. The CDR3 reads CASSQEYNEQFF. The CDR3 DNA reads TGTGCCAGCAGCCAAGAATACAATGAGCAGTTCTTC.

This clonotype qualifies as medium-sized. As an off-target read in a library built for alpha chains, this beta chain has a frequency of little significance. This chain links TRBV6-6 with TRBJ1-1; 8 bases match TRBD1. The V gene end was trimmed by 4 bases and the J gene end by 4 bases; junction bases not matched to a gene: 8. CDR1 is MNHNY and CDR2 is SVGAGI in the germline V gene (reference sequence). CDR3 length: 15 residues. CDR3 DNA: TGTGCCAGCAGTTCTTTGGACAGGGTTGGCACTGAAGCTTTCTTT. It translates to CASSSLDRVGTEAFF.

By proportion, this clonotype is medium-sized. Since it is a stray read in a library aimed at alpha chains, this beta chain has a size that is not meaningful. This chain joins TRBV5-1 and TRBJ1-2; TRBD1 is a possible D gene (6 bases). Deletions cut 3 bases from V and 8 bases from J, with 20 bases between. This CDR3 has 15 amino acids. The V gene's germline CDR1 is SGHRS and CDR2 YFSETQ. The CDR3 region has the DNA TGCGCCAGCAGCTGGGGACACGGGTCTATGACCGGCTACACCTTC. Translation: CASSWGHGSMTGYTF.

This clonotype was detected many times. The size of this beta chain means little, since it is a stray read in a library made for alpha chains. This chain joins TRBV28 and TRBJ2-2; either TRBD1 or TRBD2 may fit D (6 bases each). With 6 bases removed from V and 6 bases from J, the gap between germline ends came to 20 bases. CDR3 length: 16 residues. Per the germline V gene, CDR1 is MDHEN and CDR2 is SYDVKM. CDR3: CASSDGDLGAPGELFF. Written as DNA, the CDR3 is TGTGCCAGCAGCGATGGGGACTTGGGGGCGCCCGGGGAGCTGTTTTTT.